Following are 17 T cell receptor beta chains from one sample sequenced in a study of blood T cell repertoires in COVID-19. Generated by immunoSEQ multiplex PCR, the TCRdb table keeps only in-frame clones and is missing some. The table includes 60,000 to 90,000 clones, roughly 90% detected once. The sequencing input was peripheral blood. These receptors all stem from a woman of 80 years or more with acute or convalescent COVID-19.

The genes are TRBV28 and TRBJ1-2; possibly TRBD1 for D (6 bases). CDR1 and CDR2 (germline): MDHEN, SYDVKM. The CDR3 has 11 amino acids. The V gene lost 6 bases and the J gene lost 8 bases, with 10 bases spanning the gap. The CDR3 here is CASRYRDGYTF. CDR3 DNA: TGTGCCAGCAGGTACAGGGACGGCTACACCTTC.

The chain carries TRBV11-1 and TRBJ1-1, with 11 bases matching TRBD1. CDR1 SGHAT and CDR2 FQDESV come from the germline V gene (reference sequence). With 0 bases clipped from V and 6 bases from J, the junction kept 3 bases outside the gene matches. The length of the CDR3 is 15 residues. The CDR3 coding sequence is TGTGCCAGCAGCTTAGCATGGACAGGGGGCTCTGAAGCTTTCTTT. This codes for CASSLAWTGGSEAFF.

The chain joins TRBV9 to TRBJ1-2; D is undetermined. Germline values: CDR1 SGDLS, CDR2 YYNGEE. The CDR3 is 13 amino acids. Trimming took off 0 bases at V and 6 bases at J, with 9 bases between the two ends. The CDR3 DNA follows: TGTGCCAGCAGCGTAGCTTGGGGAGATGGCTACACCTTC. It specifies CASSVAWGDGYTF.

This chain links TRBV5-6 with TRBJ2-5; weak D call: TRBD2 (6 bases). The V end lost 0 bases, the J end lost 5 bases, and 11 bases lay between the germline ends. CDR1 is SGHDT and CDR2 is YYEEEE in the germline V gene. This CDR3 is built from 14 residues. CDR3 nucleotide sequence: TGTGCCAGCAGCTTGGCCAGCGCGGGGGAGACCCAGTACTTC. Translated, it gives CASSLASAGETQYF.

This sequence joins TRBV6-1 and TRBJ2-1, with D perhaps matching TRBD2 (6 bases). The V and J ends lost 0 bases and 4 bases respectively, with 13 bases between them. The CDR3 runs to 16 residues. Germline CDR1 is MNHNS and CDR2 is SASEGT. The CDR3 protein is CASSEARGASYNEQFF. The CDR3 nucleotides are TGTGCCAGCAGTGAAGCGCGCGGGGCCTCATACAATGAGCAGTTCTTC.

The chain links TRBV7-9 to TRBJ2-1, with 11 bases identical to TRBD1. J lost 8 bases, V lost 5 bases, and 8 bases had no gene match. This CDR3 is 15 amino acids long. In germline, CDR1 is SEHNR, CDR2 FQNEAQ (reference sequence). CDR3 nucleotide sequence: TGTGCCAGCAGCATGCGGACAGGGGGCATCGATGAGCAGTTCTTC. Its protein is CASSMRTGGIDEQFF.

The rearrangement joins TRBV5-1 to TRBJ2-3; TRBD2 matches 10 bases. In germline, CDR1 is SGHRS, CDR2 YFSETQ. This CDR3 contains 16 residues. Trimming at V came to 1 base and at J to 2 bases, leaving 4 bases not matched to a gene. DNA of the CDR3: TGCGCCAGCAGCTTGAGCGGGAGGGTTGACACAGATACGCAGTATTTT. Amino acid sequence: CASSLSGRVDTDTQYF.

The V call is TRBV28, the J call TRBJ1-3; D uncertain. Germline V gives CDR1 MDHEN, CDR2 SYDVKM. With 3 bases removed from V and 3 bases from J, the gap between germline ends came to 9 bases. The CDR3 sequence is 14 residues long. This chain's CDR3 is CASSFRVLGNTIYF. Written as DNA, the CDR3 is TGTGCCAGCAGTTTTAGAGTCCTTGGAAACACCATATATTTT.

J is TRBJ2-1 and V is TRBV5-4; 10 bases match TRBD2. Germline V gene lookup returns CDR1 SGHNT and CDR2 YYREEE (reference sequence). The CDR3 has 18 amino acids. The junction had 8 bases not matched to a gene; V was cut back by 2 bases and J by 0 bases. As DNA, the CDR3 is TGTGCCAGCAGCTTAGGGCCTAGCGGGAGTCGCTCCTACAATGAGCAGTTCTTC. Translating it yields CASSLGPSGSRSYNEQFF.

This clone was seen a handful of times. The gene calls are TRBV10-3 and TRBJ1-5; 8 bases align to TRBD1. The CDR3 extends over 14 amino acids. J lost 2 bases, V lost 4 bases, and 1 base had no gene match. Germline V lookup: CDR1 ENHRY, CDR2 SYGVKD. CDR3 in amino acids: CAISAGGGNQPQHF. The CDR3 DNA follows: TGTGCCATCAGTGCAGGGGGCGGCAATCAGCCCCAGCATTTT.

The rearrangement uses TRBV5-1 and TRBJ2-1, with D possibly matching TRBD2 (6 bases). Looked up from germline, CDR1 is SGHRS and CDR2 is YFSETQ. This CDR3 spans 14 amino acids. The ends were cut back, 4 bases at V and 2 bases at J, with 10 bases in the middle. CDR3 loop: CASSTGGPYNEQFF. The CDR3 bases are TGCGCCAGCAGCACCGGAGGGCCCTACAATGAGCAGTTCTTC.

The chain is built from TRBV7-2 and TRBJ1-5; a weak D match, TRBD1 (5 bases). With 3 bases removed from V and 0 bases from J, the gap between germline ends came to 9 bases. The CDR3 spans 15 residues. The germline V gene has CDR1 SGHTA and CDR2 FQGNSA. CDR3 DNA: TGTGCCAGCAGCTTGGACATTTATAGCAATCAGCCCCAGCATTTT. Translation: CASSLDIYSNQPQHF.

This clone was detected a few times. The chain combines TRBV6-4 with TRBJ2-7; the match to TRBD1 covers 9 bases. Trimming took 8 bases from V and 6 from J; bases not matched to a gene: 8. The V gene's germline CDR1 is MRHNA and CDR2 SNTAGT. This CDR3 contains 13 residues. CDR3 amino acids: CASAPQGAGEQYF. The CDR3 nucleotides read TGTGCCAGCGCCCCACAGGGGGCAGGCGAGCAGTACTTC.

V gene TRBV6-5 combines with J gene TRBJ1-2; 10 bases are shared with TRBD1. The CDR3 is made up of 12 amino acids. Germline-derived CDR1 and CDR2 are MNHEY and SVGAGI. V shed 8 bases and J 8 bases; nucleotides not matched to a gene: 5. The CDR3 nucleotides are TGTGCCAGCTCCGGGACAGGGGTCGGCTACACCTTC. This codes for CASSGTGVGYTF.

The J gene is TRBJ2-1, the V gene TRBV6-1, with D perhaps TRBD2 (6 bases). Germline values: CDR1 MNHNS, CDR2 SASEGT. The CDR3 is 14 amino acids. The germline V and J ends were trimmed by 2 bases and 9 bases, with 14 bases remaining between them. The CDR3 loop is CASSEWPAEGEQFF. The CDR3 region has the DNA TGTGCCAGCAGTGAATGGCCCGCGGAGGGTGAGCAGTTCTTC.

CDR3 DNA sequence: TGTGCCAGCAGTCATCCCGGGGGACCTGAAGCTTTCTTT. Translation gives CASSHPGGPEAFF. The V call is TRBV6-5, the J call TRBJ1-1; tentative D call: TRBD1 (5 bases). The V gene's germline CDR1 is MNHEY and CDR2 SVGAGI. The CDR3 runs to 13 residues. V dropped 5 bases and J dropped 6 bases, with 13 bases sitting between them.

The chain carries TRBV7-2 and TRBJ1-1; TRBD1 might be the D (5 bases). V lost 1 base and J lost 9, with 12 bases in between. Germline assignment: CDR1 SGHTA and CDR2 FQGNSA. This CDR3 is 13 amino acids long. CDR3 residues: CASSLDGGTKAFF. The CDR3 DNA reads TGTGCCAGCAGCTTAGACGGGGGTACTAAAGCTTTCTTT.